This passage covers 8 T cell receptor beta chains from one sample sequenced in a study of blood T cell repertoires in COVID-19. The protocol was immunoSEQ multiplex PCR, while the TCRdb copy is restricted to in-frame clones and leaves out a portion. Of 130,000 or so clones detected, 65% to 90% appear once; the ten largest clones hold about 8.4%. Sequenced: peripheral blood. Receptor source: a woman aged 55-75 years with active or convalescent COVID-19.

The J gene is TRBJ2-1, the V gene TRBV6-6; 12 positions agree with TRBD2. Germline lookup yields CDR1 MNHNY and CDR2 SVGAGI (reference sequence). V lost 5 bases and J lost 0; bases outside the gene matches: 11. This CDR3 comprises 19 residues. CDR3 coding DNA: TGTGCCAGCAGTCGTCCGACTAGCGGGAGTCGCTTCTCCTACAATGAGCAGTTCTTC. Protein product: CASSRPTSGSRFSYNEQFF.

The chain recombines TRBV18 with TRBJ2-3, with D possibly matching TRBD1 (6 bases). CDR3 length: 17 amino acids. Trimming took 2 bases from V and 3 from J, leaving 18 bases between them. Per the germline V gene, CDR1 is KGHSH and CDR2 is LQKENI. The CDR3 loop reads CASSPFPSGGKTDTQYF. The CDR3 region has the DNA TGTGCCAGCTCACCATTTCCATCTGGGGGCAAAACAGATACGCAGTATTTT.

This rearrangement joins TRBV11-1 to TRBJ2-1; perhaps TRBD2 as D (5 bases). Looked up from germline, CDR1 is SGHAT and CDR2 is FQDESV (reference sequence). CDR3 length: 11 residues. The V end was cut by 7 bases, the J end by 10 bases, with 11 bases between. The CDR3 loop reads CASIEPGEQFF. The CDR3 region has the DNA TGTGCCAGCATAGAGCCGGGAGAGCAGTTCTTC.

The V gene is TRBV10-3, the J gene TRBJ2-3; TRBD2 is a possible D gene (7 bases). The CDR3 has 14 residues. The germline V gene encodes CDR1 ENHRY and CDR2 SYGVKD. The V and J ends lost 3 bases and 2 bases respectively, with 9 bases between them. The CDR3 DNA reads TGTGCCATCAGTGATCGGGGGGCCACAGATACGCAGTATTTT. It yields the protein CAISDRGATDTQYF.

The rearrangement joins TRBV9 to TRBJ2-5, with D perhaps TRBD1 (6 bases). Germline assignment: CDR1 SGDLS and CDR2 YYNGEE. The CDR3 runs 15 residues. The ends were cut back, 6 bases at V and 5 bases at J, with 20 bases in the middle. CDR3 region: CASNKDQGGWETQYF. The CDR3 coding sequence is TGTGCCAGCAACAAAGATCAAGGGGGATGGGAGACCCAGTACTTC.

The CDR3: CASSLYRDRADYGYTF. For the CDR3, the DNA is TGTGCCAGCAGTTTATACCGGGACAGGGCCGACTATGGCTACACCTTC. The V gene is TRBV27, the J gene TRBJ1-2, with 9 bases fitting TRBD1. Trimming at V came to 1 base and at J to 3 bases, leaving 6 bases not matched to a gene. Germline-derived CDR1 and CDR2 are MNHEY and SMNVEV (reference sequence). The CDR3 spans 16 residues.

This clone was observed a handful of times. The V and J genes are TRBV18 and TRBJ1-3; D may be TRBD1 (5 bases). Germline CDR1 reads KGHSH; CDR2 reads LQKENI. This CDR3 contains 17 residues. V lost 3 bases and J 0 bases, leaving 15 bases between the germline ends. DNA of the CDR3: TGTGCCAGCTCACCCCCGCTGGGACTCAGCTCTGGAAACACCATATATTTT. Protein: CASSPPLGLSSGNTIYF.

The CDR3 DNA sequence: TGCGCCGGGGTCAGACTAGCGGGAGCGATCTACGAGCAGTACTTC. It encodes CAGVRLAGAIYEQYF. The chain couples TRBV10-1 to TRBJ2-7; 12 nucleotides match TRBD2. J lost 3 bases, V lost 11 bases, and 11 bases had no gene match. CDR1 and CDR2 from the germline V gene are WNHNN and SYGVQD (reference sequence). CDR3 size: 15 residues.